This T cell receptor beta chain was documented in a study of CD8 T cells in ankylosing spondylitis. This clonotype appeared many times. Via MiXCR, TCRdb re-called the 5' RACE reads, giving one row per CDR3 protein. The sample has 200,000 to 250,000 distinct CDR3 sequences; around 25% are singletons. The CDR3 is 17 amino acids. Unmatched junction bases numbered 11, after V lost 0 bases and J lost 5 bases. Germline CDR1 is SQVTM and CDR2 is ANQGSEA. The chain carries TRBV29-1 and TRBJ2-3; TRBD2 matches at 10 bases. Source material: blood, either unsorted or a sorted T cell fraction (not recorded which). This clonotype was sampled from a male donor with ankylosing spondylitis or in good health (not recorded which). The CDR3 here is CSVEENLAGVHGDTQYF. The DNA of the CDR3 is TGCAGCGTTGAAGAGAACCTAGCGGGAGTACATGGAGATACGCAGTATTTT.